This TCR beta chain was found in a study of T cells in Graves' hyperthyroidism and ophthalmopathy. Study details: Before any treatment, at initial diagnosis, peripheral blood was collected.

Researchers amplified the TCR beta CDR3 regions from RNA transcripts. Researchers ran a first-round RT-PCR on the TCR CDR3 using the HTBI primer set. In TCRdb, the multiplex PCR reads were re-called with MiXCR into one record per CDR3 protein. The sample contains about 340,000 distinct CDR3 sequences, roughly 20% of which appear only once. For Graves' hyperthyroidism to be stable, ophthalmopathy could not progress within 18 months. Patients aged 18 to 65 had newly diagnosed hyperthyroidism lasting under 2 months. Uncontrolled infections, other autoimmune diseases, pregnancy or lactation led to exclusion of patients. Germline V CDR1 and CDR2: MNHNY, SVGAGI (reference sequence). V lost 0 bases to trimming and J lost 8 bases, with 13 bases between them. The CDR3 has 15 residues. This clonotype was counted a few times.

The chain combines TRBV6-6 with TRBJ1-4; no clear D. Sample: blood. The TCR was taken from a woman aged 45-60 years with Graves' hyperthyroidism. The CDR3: CASSYSNGVGEKLFF. The CDR3 region has the DNA TGTGCCAGCAGTTACTCGAATGGGGTAGGCGAAAAACTGTTTTTT.